The 21 T cell receptor beta chains listed next were all sequenced from one sample in a study of T-cell memory formation after mild COVID-19. MiXCR was run by TCRdb on the 5' RACE reads, yielding one entry per CDR3 protein. The data contain some 210,000 distinct CDR3 sequences, around 27% of them singletons. The source material was PBMCs or a T cell subset sorted from them (not recorded which). The source is an adult woman who had mild COVID-19 (a few samples of this study predate the infection). Cell type and time point are not known.

About this clonotype: Mismatch with germline at one junction end may stem from a read error. The V call is TRBV7-2, the J call TRBJ2-5; 13 positions match TRBD2. Germline CDR1 reads SGHTA; CDR2 reads FQGNSA. This CDR3 is built from 16 residues. The CDR3 spells CASGFGLAGDQETQYF. In nucleotides, the CDR3 is TGTGCCAGCGGCTTTGGACTAGCGGGGGATCAAGAGACCCAGTACTTC.

The rearrangement links TRBV7-6 to TRBJ2-2; D gene unclear. V shed 2 bases and J shed 7 bases, with 5 bases lying between them. CDR3 size: 12 residues. Germline CDR1 and CDR2: SGHVS and FNYEAQ. Written as DNA, the CDR3 is TGTGCCAGCAGCTTACGCGGCGGGGAGCTGTTTTTT. It yields the protein CASSLRGGELFF.

The V gene is TRBV5-1, the J gene TRBJ2-2; D call uncertain. The CDR3 loop spans 14 amino acids. The V and J ends lost 1 base and 7 bases respectively, with 11 bases between them. The germline V gene has CDR1 SGHRS and CDR2 YFSETQ. This CDR3 reads CASSLSGTIGELFF. CDR3 sequence (DNA): TGCGCCAGCAGCTTGTCGGGCACAATCGGGGAGCTGTTTTTT.

The chain has TRBV18 and TRBJ2-2; TRBD2 is a possible D gene (5 bases). CDR1 is KGHSH and CDR2 is LQKENI in the germline V gene. The CDR3 length is 16 residues. Between the trimmed V and J ends, which lost 5 bases and 6 bases, there was a span of 19 bases. The CDR3 loop reads CASSSGSNLASGELFF. CDR3 bases: TGTGCCAGCTCATCGGGGTCGAATCTCGCATCCGGGGAGCTGTTTTTT.

The V and J genes are TRBV4-1 and TRBJ1-1; D remains ambiguous. Germline V gene sequence: CDR1 MGHRA, CDR2 YSYEKL. The CDR3 totals 14 residues. V lost 8 bases and J lost 5, with 18 bases in between. CDR3 coding DNA: TGCGCCAGCCGAGGGCCCCTCATGGGGACTGAAGCTTTCTTT. Its translation: CASRGPLMGTEAFF.

This clonotype was seen a few times. The chain combines TRBV5-4 with TRBJ2-7; tentatively, D is TRBD2 (6 bases). This CDR3 is 14 amino acids long. The V gene's germline CDR1 is SGHNT and CDR2 YYREEE (reference sequence). The ends were cut back, 1 base at V and 4 bases at J, with 12 bases in the middle. The CDR3 protein is CASSLNGGRYEQYF. DNA for the CDR3: TGTGCCAGCAGCTTGAACGGGGGACGATACGAGCAGTACTTC.

J is TRBJ1-4 and V is TRBV4-1; D might be TRBD1 (5 bases). The ends were cut back, 4 bases at V and 4 bases at J, with 16 bases in the middle. Germline CDR1 is MGHRA and CDR2 is YSYEKL. The CDR3 is made up of 16 amino acids. In nucleotides, the CDR3 is TGCGCCAGCAGCCCGGGGGTGATCCAGGGTAATGAAAAACTGTTTTTT. This gives the protein CASSPGVIQGNEKLFF.

This clonotype has just a few counts. The chain links TRBV29-1 to TRBJ1-2; TRBD1 matches 7 bases. The CDR3 extends over 13 amino acids. Germline values: CDR1 SQVTM, CDR2 ANQGSEA. V gave up 2 bases and J gave up 5 bases; unmatched junction bases: 5. CDR3 in amino acids: CSVEWQGGYGYTF. CDR3 bases: TGCAGCGTTGAATGGCAGGGGGGTTATGGCTACACCTTC.

The chain joins TRBV7-8 to TRBJ1-2, with a possible D match to TRBD1 (5 bases). Germline CDR1 reads SGHVS; CDR2 reads FQNEAQ. V was clipped by 3 bases and J by 5 bases, with 10 bases between them. The CDR3 covers 13 residues. CDR3 residues: CASSFGTDYGYTF. As DNA, the CDR3 is TGTGCCAGCAGCTTCGGGACGGATTATGGCTACACCTTC.

The CDR3 coding sequence is TGTGCCAGCTCACCGATCCAGGGGGAGGCTTTCTTT. Residues: CASSPIQGEAFF. The genes are TRBV18 and TRBJ1-1; 7 bases match TRBD1. The CDR3 length is 12 residues. Germline V CDR1 and CDR2: KGHSH, LQKENI. With V trimmed by 3 bases and J by 11 bases, 6 bases remained unmatched.

The chain joins TRBV3-1 to TRBJ2-5; the match to TRBD2 covers 11 bases. V was pared by 1 base and J by 4 bases, with 8 bases of the junction left unmatched. CDR1 and CDR2 from the germline V gene are LGHDT and YNNKEL (reference sequence). The CDR3 spans 17 residues. Here the CDR3 reads CASSQGDSGGVVETQYF. CDR3 sequence (DNA): TGTGCCAGCAGCCAAGGTGATAGCGGGGGGGTCGTAGAGACCCAGTACTTC.

This clonotype came up a few times. The chain links TRBV19 to TRBJ1-5; D might be TRBD1 (6 bases). Trimming shortened V by 5 bases and J by 4 bases, and 18 bases separated the two germline ends. Germline V gene sequence: CDR1 LNHDA, CDR2 SQIVND (reference sequence). The CDR3 has 16 residues. Written as DNA, the CDR3 is TGTGCCAGTAGTCGGGCGGGGGCAGATTTAAATCAGCCCCAGCATTTT. Protein: CASSRAGADLNQPQHF.

This sequence joins TRBV6-5 and TRBJ2-1, with 7 positions matching TRBD1. The CDR3 covers 14 residues. From germline, CDR1 is MNHEY and CDR2 SVGAGI. V trimming: 2 bases; J trimming: 8 bases; junction bases outside the gene matches: 6. The CDR3 coding sequence is TGTGCCAGCAGTTACAGACAGGGCGGGTATGAGCAGTTCTTC. This codes for CASSYRQGGYEQFF.

The rearrangement links TRBV20-1 to TRBJ1-4; D is possibly TRBD1 (5 bases). V lost 6 bases and J 6 bases, leaving 23 bases between the germline ends. Per the germline V gene, CDR1 is DFQATT and CDR2 is SNEGSKA (reference sequence). The CDR3 extends over 16 amino acids. DNA for the CDR3: TGCAGTGCGCAGGGAACTGATGACGGAATCTATGAAAAACTGTTTTTT. Protein product: CSAQGTDDGIYEKLFF.

This clonotype was recorded a few times. The V call is TRBV6-6, the J call TRBJ2-7; 12 bases map to TRBD2. Germline trimming cut 4 bases from V and 1 base from J; bases unmatched to any gene: 2. The CDR3 length is 15 residues. Germline V gene data show CDR1 as MNHNY and CDR2 as SVGAGI (reference sequence). The CDR3 spells CASSLGLAGSYEQYF. In DNA form, the CDR3 reads TGTGCCAGCAGTTTAGGACTAGCGGGATCCTACGAGCAGTACTTC.

The chain links TRBV6-1 to TRBJ2-3, with 9 bases aligning to TRBD2. In germline, CDR1 is MNHNS, CDR2 SASEGT. This CDR3 is 16 amino acids long. V dropped 3 bases and J dropped 4; count of bases not matched to a gene: 8. CDR3 region: CASSDYGGGASDTQYF. In DNA form, the CDR3 reads TGTGCCAGCAGTGACTATGGCGGGGGGGCCTCAGATACGCAGTATTTT.

The V and J genes are TRBV29-1 and TRBJ2-1, with TRBD2 as a possible D gene (6 bases). The CDR3 is 11 residues long. V shed 4 bases and J shed 6 bases, with 7 bases lying between them. CDR1 is SQVTM, CDR2 ANQGSEA, per germline. The CDR3 DNA follows: TGCAGCGTTGGACTAGTCAATGAGCAGTTCTTC. It encodes CSVGLVNEQFF.

CDR3 protein: CASSPRFRETQYF. DNA for the CDR3: TGTGCCAGCAGCCCCAGGTTCCGGGAGACCCAGTACTTC. This chain connects TRBV14 to TRBJ2-5; D ambiguous. Trimming took 4 bases from V and 5 from J, leaving 11 bases between them. In germline, CDR1 is SGHDN, CDR2 FVKESK. This CDR3 spans 13 amino acids.

The chain combines TRBV12-3 or TRBV12-4 with TRBJ2-7; D is ambiguous. CDR3 length equals 18 residues. Trimming stripped 3 bases from V and 0 bases from J, with 21 bases between. CDR3 protein: CASSFWDFPPADSYEQYF. The CDR3 nucleotides read TGTGCCAGCAGTTTTTGGGATTTCCCTCCCGCGGACTCCTACGAGCAGTACTTC.

The chain carries TRBV5-1 and TRBJ2-7; D might be TRBD1 (5 bases). CDR1 and CDR2 from the germline V gene are SGHRS and YFSETQ. The CDR3 is 18 amino acids. V was clipped by 4 bases and J by 0 bases, with 23 bases between them. The CDR3 DNA sequence: TGCGCCAGCAGCCCCCTAGGTGGGGTAGGGGCCGGCTCCTACGAGCAGTACTTC. It specifies CASSPLGGVGAGSYEQYF.

The chain uses TRBV5-1 and TRBJ2-3; D uncertain. Trimming removed 0 bases from V and 2 bases from J, with 7 bases in between. The CDR3 has 14 amino acids. Germline V gene lookup returns CDR1 SGHRS and CDR2 YFSETQ. The CDR3 is CASSLAPPTDTQYF. The CDR3, as DNA: TGCGCCAGCAGCTTGGCACCCCCCACAGATACGCAGTATTTT.